Listed below are T cell receptor beta chains from one sample, sequenced in a study of T cells in Graves' hyperthyroidism and ophthalmopathy. TCRdb called the multiplex PCR reads again in MiXCR, with one record for every CDR3 protein. The sample includes more than 500,000 distinct CDR3 sequences, 40% to 55% of them seen just once. Sequences were obtained from peripheral blood or thyroid tissue (not recorded which). The receptors come from an adult woman with Graves' disease, either hyperthyroidism or ophthalmopathy (not recorded which). CDR3s include the opening cysteine and the closing phenylalanine or tryptophan. The D gene is left open where the match is weak. A row's size may be missing; if present it is once, few, many or a size class.

D | size | J | V | DNA | CDR3
- | - | TRBJ1-5 | TRBV5-1 | TGCGCCAGCACTTATCAGCCCCAGCATTTT | CASTYQPQHF
- | few | TRBJ1-1 | TRBV10-3 | TGTGCCATCAGTGAGCCCGGGGGTATAGCTTTCTTT | CAISEPGGIAFF
- | many | TRBJ1-2 | TRBV7-2 | TGTGCCAGCAGCTTAGCTATCATCTATGGCTACACCTTC | CASSLAIIYGYTF
- | many | TRBJ2-2 | TRBV6-4 | TGTGCCAGCAGCCTGGACCACACCGGGGAGCTGTTTTTT | CASSLDHTGELFF
TRBD2 | many | TRBJ2-7 | TRBV9 | TGTGCCAGCAGCCCTGGGACTAGCGGGGTGAGTGAGCAGTACTTC | CASSPGTSGVSEQYF
- | - | TRBJ2-2 | TRBV20-1 | TGCAGTGCTAGAGTTTCGGAGAACACCGGGGAGCTGTTTTTT | CSARVSENTGELFF
- | many | TRBJ1-2 | TRBV20-1 | TGCAGTGCCCTGGTGAACCTGAGAGGGAGCTATGGCTACACCTTC | CSALVNLRGSYGYTF
- | - | TRBJ2-7 | TRBV29-1 | TGCAGCTTGCTCCGGACATCCTACGAGCAGTACTTC | CSLLRTSYEQYF
TRBD1 | many | TRBJ1-1 | TRBV6-1 | TGTGCCAGCAGAATTAGGACAGGGTGGACTGAAGCTTTCTTT | CASRIRTGWTEAFF
- | once | TRBJ2-5 | TRBV10-3 | TGTGCCAGTCGACAGGCACCCCGAGAGACCCAGTACTTC | CASRQAPRETQYF
- | - | TRBJ1-5 | TRBV25-1 | TGTGCCAGCAGTTTAGGGTTGAGGCCCCAGCATTTT | CASSLGLRPQHF
- | - | TRBJ1-3 | TRBV4-2 | TGTGCCAGCAGCCCCGCCGAGACACTTGGAAACACCATATATTTT | CASSPAETLGNTIYF
- | - | TRBJ1-1 | TRBV19 | TGTGCCAGTAGTATAAAGGGCGGCGGCACTGAAGCTTTCTTT | CASSIKGGGTEAFF
- | - | TRBJ2-5 | TRBV11-2 | TGTGCCAGCACTTCGTATTTTGGGGAGACCCAGTACTTC | CASTSYFGETQYF
- | - | TRBJ1-5 | TRBV20-1 | TGCAGTGCGGGGGGGAATCAGCGCCAGCATTTT | CSAGGNQRQHF
- | once | TRBJ2-5 | TRBV25-1 | TGTGCCAGCAGTGAAGGGTTAGCGCCAGTACAAGAGACCCAGTACTTC | CASSEGLAPVQETQYF
- | once | TRBJ2-5 | TRBV11-2 | TGTGCCAGCAGCTGGCGCAGGGTCCAGACCCAGTACTTC | CASSWRRVQTQYF
- | - | TRBJ2-7 | TRBV9 | TGTGCCAGCAGCGTATCGCCTTCCTACGAGCAGTACTTC | CASSVSPSYEQYF
- | many | TRBJ1-1 | TRBV10-2 | TGCGCCAGCAGTGAGTCGAGGAGAGGGGGGCAGACTGAAGCTTTCTTT | CASSESRRGGQTEAFF
TRBD1 | - | TRBJ1-1 | TRBV19 | TGTGCCAGTGGACAGGGGGCGCGCACTGAAGCTTTCTTT | CASGQGARTEAFF
- | - | TRBJ1-2 | TRBV5-4 | TGTGCCAGCAGCTTTGATGCCCCCGGGGTTGGGGGCTACACCTTC | CASSFDAPGVGGYTF
- | - | TRBJ1-2 | TRBV20-1 | TGCAGTGCTAGCCCCACTTGGGGGGAGGGTGGCTACACCTTC | CSASPTWGEGGYTF
- | - | TRBJ1-2 | TRBV29-1 | TGCAGCGTTGACGGTTCAGGGTGGAGCGGCTACACCTTC | CSVDGSGWSGYTF
TRBD2 | - | TRBJ2-5 | TRBV7-2 | TGCGCCAGCAGCCAGACACTAGCGGGGAGTATTGTAGAGACCCAGTACTTC | CASSQTLAGSIVETQYF
TRBD1 | few | TRBJ2-7 | TRBV28 | TGTGCCAGCACGGTCGGGACAGGGCTTGTCGACGAGCAGTACTTC | CASTVGTGLVDEQYF
TRBD1 | - | TRBJ2-5 | TRBV28 | TGTGCCAGCAGTTTGTCGTACAGGGGAGAGGCCCAGTACTTC | CASSLSYRGEAQYF
TRBD1 | - | TRBJ1-5 | TRBV29-1 | TGCAGCGTCTCTGGGACAGGGCTGGATCAGCCCCAGCATTTT | CSVSGTGLDQPQHF
- | few | TRBJ2-2 | TRBV25-1 | TGTGCCAGCAGTGAATTGGGCGGTGCGAACACCGGGGAGCTGTTTTTT | CASSELGGANTGELFF
TRBD2 | - | TRBJ2-7 | TRBV5-1 | TGCGCCAGCGGACTAGCGGGCGAGCAGTACTTC | CASGLAGEQYF
TRBD1 | - | TRBJ1-2 | TRBV20-1 | TGCAGTGCTAGACAGGGGGTTAAGGGCTACACCTTC | CSARQGVKGYTF
- | many | TRBJ1-5 | TRBV20-1 | TGCAGTGCTAGAGACAGGGCCCATCAGCCCCAGCATTTT | CSARDRAHQPQHF
- | - | TRBJ1-1 | TRBV10-1 | TGCGCCGGAACACGGGGGAGCACTGAAGCTTTCTTT | CAGTRGSTEAFF
- | - | TRBJ2-7 | TRBV14 | TGTGCCAGCAGCCAAGATGCACGTAGCATCCTCGAGCAGTACTTC | CASSQDARSILEQYF
TRBD1 | - | TRBJ1-5 | TRBV20-1 | TGCAGTGCTAGATCATTCCGGGACAGGGAGAATCAGCCCCAGCATTTT | CSARSFRDRENQPQHF
- | many | TRBJ2-3 | TRBV10-3 | TGTGCCATCAGTGCGTCAGATACGCAGTATTTT | CAISASDTQYF
TRBD1 | - | TRBJ1-2 | TRBV25-1 | TGTGCCGGCAGTTTTCACGACAGGGCTGGCTACACCTTC | CAGSFHDRAGYTF
TRBD1 | - | TRBJ1-1 | TRBV12-3/TRBV12-4 | TGTGCCAGCAGTTTACCGTTCGGGACAGCAAACACTGAAGCTTTCTTT | CASSLPFGTANTEAFF
- | few | TRBJ2-5 | TRBV7-9 | TGTGCCGGCCGCCAGCTTACTACAGCCTTCCAAGAGACCCAGTACTTC | CAGRQLTTAFQETQYF
- | many | TRBJ2-7 | TRBV10-3 | TGTGCCATCAGAGCGGACGGGACCTACGAGCAGTACTTC | CAIRADGTYEQYF
- | - | TRBJ2-6 | TRBV19 | TGTGCCAGTAGCCCACGTAGGTCTGGGGCCAACGTCCTGACTTTC | CASSPRRSGANVLTF
- | many | TRBJ1-6 | TRBV2 | TGTGCCAGCAGTGAAGCTCGGGGAAATTCACCCCTCCACTTT | CASSEARGNSPLHF
TRBD1 | many | TRBJ1-5 | TRBV7-2 | TGTGCCGCTCCCGGGACAGGGAGCAATCAGCCCCAGCATTTT | CAAPGTGSNQPQHF
- | - | TRBJ2-5 | TRBV20-1 | TGCAGTGCTAGAGCCGGAGGAGGGACCGAGACCCAGTACTTC | CSARAGGGTETQYF
TRBD2 | many | TRBJ2-2 | TRBV7-2 | TGTGCCAGCAGCCCGGAAGGGACTATAGCCGGGGAGCTGTTTTTT | CASSPEGTIAGELFF
- | few | TRBJ2-5 | TRBV3-1 | TGTGCCAGCAGCCAAGAAGGGGACCTTCTGAGGGAGACCCAGTACTTC | CASSQEGDLLRETQYF
- | once | TRBJ1-2 | TRBV7-9 | TGTGCTAGTGGGGCGGACAGCTATGGCTACACCTTC | CASGADSYGYTF
- | many | TRBJ2-5 | TRBV5-1 | TGCGCCAGCAGCTTGAGTGCTGTGGAGACCCAGTACTTC | CASSLSAVETQYF
TRBD2 | many | TRBJ2-7 | TRBV12-3/TRBV12-4 | TGTGCCAGCACCGTACTAGCGGTCAATGGGGAGCAGTACTTC | CASTVLAVNGEQYF
TRBD1 | few | TRBJ2-5 | TRBV11-2 | TGTGCCAGCAGCTTAGGACAGGGAAAAGGAGAGACCCAGTACTTC | CASSLGQGKGETQYF
- | - | TRBJ2-3 | TRBV4-1 | TGCGCCAGCAGCCAAGGGGATTTCGGCACAGATACGCAGTATTTT | CASSQGDFGTDTQYF
TRBD1 | - | TRBJ2-5 | TRBV11-2 | TGTGCCAGTAGCAACCATCCGGGACAGGGATCGGAGACCCAGTACTTC | CASSNHPGQGSETQYF
- | - | TRBJ2-7 | TRBV6-1 | TGTGCCAGCAGTGGAGTAGGGGTTGGCGAGCAGTACTTC | CASSGVGVGEQYF
- | - | TRBJ1-1 | TRBV20-1 | TGCAGTGCCAATATATTGAACACTGAAGCTTTCTTT | CSANILNTEAFF
TRBD2 | many | TRBJ2-5 | TRBV20-1 | TGCAGTGCTTCCCCGACTAGCGGGAGAGAACAGACCCAGTACTTC | CSASPTSGREQTQYF